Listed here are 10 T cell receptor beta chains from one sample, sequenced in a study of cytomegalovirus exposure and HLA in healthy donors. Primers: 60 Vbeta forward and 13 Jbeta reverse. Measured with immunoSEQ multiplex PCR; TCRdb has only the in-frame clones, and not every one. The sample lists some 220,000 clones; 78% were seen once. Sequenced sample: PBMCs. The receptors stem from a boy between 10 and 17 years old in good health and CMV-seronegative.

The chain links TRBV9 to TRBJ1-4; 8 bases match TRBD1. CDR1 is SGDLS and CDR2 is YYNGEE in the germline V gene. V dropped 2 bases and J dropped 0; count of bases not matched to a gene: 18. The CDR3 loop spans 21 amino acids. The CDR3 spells CASSVRSVRTGYYATNEKLFF. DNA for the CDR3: TGTGCCAGCAGCGTTCGAAGCGTCCGGACAGGGTACTATGCAACTAATGAAAAACTGTTTTTT. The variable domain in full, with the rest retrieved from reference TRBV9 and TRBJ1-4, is DSGVTQTPKHLITATGQRVTLRCSPRSGDLSVYWYQQSLDQGLQFLIQYYNGEERAKGNILERFSAQQFPDLHSELNLSSLELGDSALYFCASSVRSVRTGYYATNEKLFFGSGTQLSVL.

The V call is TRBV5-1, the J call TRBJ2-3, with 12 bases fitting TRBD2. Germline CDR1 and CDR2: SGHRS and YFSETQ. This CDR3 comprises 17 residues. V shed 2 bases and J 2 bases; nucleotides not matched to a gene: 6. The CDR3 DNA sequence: TGCGCCAGCAGCTTCAGGCTAGCGGGAGGGTCCACAGATACGCAGTATTTT. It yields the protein CASSFRLAGGSTDTQYF.

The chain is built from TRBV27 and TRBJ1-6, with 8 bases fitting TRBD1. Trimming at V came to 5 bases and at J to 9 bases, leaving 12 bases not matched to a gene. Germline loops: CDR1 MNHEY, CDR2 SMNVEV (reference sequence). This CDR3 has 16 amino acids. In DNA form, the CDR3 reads TGTGCCAGCAGTGGGGGTGGGTGGACAGGGTTTTCACCCCTCCACTTT. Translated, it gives CASSGGGWTGFSPLHF.

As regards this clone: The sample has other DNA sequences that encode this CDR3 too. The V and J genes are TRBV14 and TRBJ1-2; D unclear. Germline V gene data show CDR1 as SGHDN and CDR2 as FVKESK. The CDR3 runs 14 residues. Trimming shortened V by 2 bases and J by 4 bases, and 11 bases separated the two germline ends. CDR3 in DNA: TGTGCCAGCAGCCAAACGGTCTCCGGCTATGGCTACACCTTC. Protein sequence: CASSQTVSGYGYTF.

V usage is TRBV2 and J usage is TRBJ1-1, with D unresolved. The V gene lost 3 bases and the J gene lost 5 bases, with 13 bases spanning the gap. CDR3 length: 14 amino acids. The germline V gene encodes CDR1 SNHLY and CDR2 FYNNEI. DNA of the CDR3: TGTGCCAGCAGTGAGCCGCCTATGAGAACTGAAGCTTTCTTT. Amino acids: CASSEPPMRTEAFF.

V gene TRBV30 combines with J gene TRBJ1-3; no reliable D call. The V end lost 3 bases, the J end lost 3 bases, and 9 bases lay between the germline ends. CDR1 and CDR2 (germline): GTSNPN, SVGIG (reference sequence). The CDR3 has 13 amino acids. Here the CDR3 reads CAWRVSSGNTIYF. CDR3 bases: TGTGCCTGGAGGGTCTCCAGTGGAAACACCATATATTTT.

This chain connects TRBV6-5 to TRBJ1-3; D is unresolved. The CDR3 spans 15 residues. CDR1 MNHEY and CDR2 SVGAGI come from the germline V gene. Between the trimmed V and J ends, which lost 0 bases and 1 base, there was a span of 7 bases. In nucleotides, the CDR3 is TGTGCCAGCAGTTACTCGGAGGGATCTGGAAACACCATATATTTT. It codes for CASSYSEGSGNTIYF.

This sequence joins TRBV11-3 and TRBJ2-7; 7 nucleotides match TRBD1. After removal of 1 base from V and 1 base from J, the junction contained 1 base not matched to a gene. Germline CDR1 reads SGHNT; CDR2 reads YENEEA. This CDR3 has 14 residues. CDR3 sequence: CASSLAGQSYEQYF. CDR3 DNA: TGTGCCAGCAGCTTAGCGGGACAGTCCTACGAGCAGTACTTC.

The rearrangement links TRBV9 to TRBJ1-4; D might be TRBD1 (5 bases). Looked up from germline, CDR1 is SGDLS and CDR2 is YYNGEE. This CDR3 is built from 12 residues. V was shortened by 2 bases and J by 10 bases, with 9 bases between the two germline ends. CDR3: CASSVGGGKLFF. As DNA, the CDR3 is TGTGCCAGCAGCGTCGGGGGGGGAAAACTGTTTTTT. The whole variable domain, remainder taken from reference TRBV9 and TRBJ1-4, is DSGVTQTPKHLITATGQRVTLRCSPRSGDLSVYWYQQSLDQGLQFLIQYYNGEERAKGNILERFSAQQFPDLHSELNLSSLELGDSALYFCASSVGGGKLFFGSGTQLSVL.

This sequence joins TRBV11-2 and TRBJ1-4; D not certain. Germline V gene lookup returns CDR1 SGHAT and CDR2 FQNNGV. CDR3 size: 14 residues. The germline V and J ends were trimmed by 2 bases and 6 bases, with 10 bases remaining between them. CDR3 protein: CASSLSPADEKLFF. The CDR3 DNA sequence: TGTGCCAGCAGCTTATCCCCGGCGGATGAAAAACTGTTTTTT.